This passage covers 29 T cell receptor beta chains from one sample sequenced in a study of cytomegalovirus exposure and HLA in healthy donors. Use of 60 Vbeta and 13 Jbeta primers characterized the PCR. Clones were read by immunoSEQ multiplex PCR, and TCRdb kept only the in-frame ones, dropping some. This table holds about 130,000 clones, 65% to 75% found once. The source material was PBMCs. Every receptor here comes from a man aged 35 to 55 in good health and CMV-seropositive.

The genes are TRBV11-2 and TRBJ1-3, with 7 bases aligning to TRBD1. V was clipped by 2 bases and J by 11 bases; unmatched bases: 9. Looked up from germline, CDR1 is SGHAT and CDR2 is FQNNGV. This CDR3 has 14 residues. The CDR3 region is CASSLQGGEGPIYF. CDR3 DNA: TGTGCCAGCAGCTTACAAGGGGGCGAGGGACCCATATATTTT.

V is TRBV28 and J is TRBJ1-2; 9 bases fit TRBD1. V lost 5 bases and J lost 5; bases outside the gene matches: 3. Germline CDR1 and CDR2: MDHEN and SYDVKM. This CDR3 contains 13 residues. The CDR3: CASSGQGTYGYTF. The CDR3 nucleotides are TGTGCCAGCAGTGGACAGGGGACTTATGGCTACACCTTC.

V and J are TRBV5-4 and TRBJ1-1; D unclear. Per the germline V gene, CDR1 is SGHNT and CDR2 is YYREEE (reference sequence). This CDR3 region has 18 residues. The ends were cut back, 4 bases at V and 1 base at J, with 23 bases in the middle. CDR3 in DNA: TGTGCCAGCAGCGGTTTTCGGCCGACCGACCGGAGGAACACTGAAGCTTTCTTT. Protein: CASSGFRPTDRRNTEAFF.

The chain combines TRBV27 with TRBJ1-5; tentatively, D is TRBD1 (5 bases). Germline lookup yields CDR1 MNHEY and CDR2 SMNVEV (reference sequence). The CDR3 length is 14 residues. Between the trimmed V and J ends, which lost 3 bases and 0 bases, there was a span of 6 bases. The CDR3 DNA reads as TGTGCCAGCAGTTTTCAGGGTAGCAATCAGCCCCAGCATTTT. Its protein is CASSFQGSNQPQHF.

This clone was counted once. The chain couples TRBV5-1 to TRBJ2-2; D perhaps matches TRBD2 (5 bases). V was cut by 0 bases and J by 6 bases, with 9 bases left in between. The CDR3 is made up of 14 amino acids. Germline CDR1 SGHRS, CDR2 YFSETQ. The CDR3 DNA follows: TGCGCCAGCAGCTTGGGTACGGGATCCGGGGAGCTGTTTTTT. Its protein product is CASSLGTGSGELFF.

V is TRBV6-1 and J is TRBJ1-4; 10 nucleotides align to TRBD1. V lost 2 bases to trimming and J lost 6 bases; unmatched junction nucleotides: 9. The V gene's germline CDR1 is MNHNS and CDR2 SASEGT. The CDR3 extends over 17 amino acids. The CDR3 coding sequence is TGTGCCAGCAGTGAATTATACTACGGGACAGGGGATGAAAAACTGTTTTTT. It translates to CASSELYYGTGDEKLFF.

In DNA form, the CDR3 reads TGTGCCAGCAGCTTAGAGCCTAGCGGGTTTTACAATGAGCAGTTCTTC. The encoded protein is CASSLEPSGFYNEQFF. The chain is built from TRBV11-2 and TRBJ2-1, with 8 bases that match TRBD2. J was trimmed by 4 bases and V by 0 bases; bases with no gene match: 5. CDR3 length: 16 amino acids. Germline CDR1 reads SGHAT; CDR2 reads FQNNGV.

The chain uses TRBV2 and TRBJ2-2; 10 bases line up with TRBD2. CDR1 is SNHLY, CDR2 FYNNEI, per germline. Trimming cost V 5 bases and J 1 base; bases outside gene matches: 4. The CDR3 runs 16 residues. The CDR3 nucleotides read TGTGCCAGCAGTTGGACTAGCGGAGGGAACACCGGGGAGCTGTTTTTT. The encoded protein is CASSWTSGGNTGELFF.

The CDR3 nucleotides read TGTGCCAGCAGCAGACTAGCGGGAATGGAGACCCAGTACTTC. The encoded protein is CASSRLAGMETQYF. This chain connects TRBV7-9 to TRBJ2-5; 11 nucleotides align to TRBD2. V was pared by 5 bases and J by 5 bases, with 4 bases of the junction left unmatched. The CDR3 contains 14 residues. The germline V gene has CDR1 SEHNR and CDR2 FQNEAQ (reference sequence).

The genes are TRBV5-1 and TRBJ2-2, with D perhaps TRBD1 (6 bases). Per the germline V gene, CDR1 is SGHRS and CDR2 is YFSETQ. V lost 0 bases and J 6 bases, leaving 9 bases between the germline ends. This CDR3 contains 14 residues. The CDR3 DNA reads TGCGCCAGCAGCTTGGCAGGGGTTGCCGGGGAGCTGTTTTTT. Translation gives CASSLAGVAGELFF.

The chain carries TRBV6-1 and TRBJ2-1, with D perhaps matching TRBD2 (6 bases). V was pared by 7 bases and J by 3 bases, with 10 bases between. CDR3 length: 13 residues. Germline CDR1 reads MNHNS; CDR2 reads SASEGT. The CDR3 DNA reads as TGTGCCAGCATTTATAGCGGCTACAATGAGCAGTTCTTC. Its protein product is CASIYSGYNEQFF.

Points on this clone: At one of its ends the junction is not consistent with the germline gene, which may arise from a read error. The chain uses TRBV5-4 and TRBJ2-7, with 9 bases aligning to TRBD1. The CDR3 contains 16 residues. The germline gives CDR1 SGHNT, CDR2 YYREEE (reference sequence). CDR3 sequence: CASSPLATTGGYGQYF. The DNA for the CDR3 is TGTGCCAGCAGCCCCCTAGCTACCACAGGGGGCTACGGGCAGTACTTC.

The CDR3 region has the DNA TGTGCCACCAGCAGAGCCCAGGTTCATTCACCCCTCCACTTT. The encoded protein is CATSRAQVHSPLHF. The V gene is TRBV15, the J gene TRBJ1-6, with D uncertain. V was shortened by 1 base and J by 8 bases, with 9 bases between the two germline ends. The CDR3 loop spans 14 amino acids. Germline-derived CDR1 and CDR2 are LNHNV and YYDKDF (reference sequence).

CDR3 amino acids: CASRPSSLNTGELFF. As DNA, the CDR3 is TGCGCCAGCAGACCGTCTAGCCTGAACACCGGGGAGCTGTTTTTT. The rearrangement joins TRBV5-1 to TRBJ2-2; TRBD2 is a possible D gene (5 bases). From germline, CDR1 is SGHRS and CDR2 YFSETQ. V was pared by 5 bases and J by 1 base, with 12 bases between. The CDR3 totals 15 residues.

V and J are TRBV19 and TRBJ1-5; possibly TRBD1 for D (6 bases). Trimming cost V 3 bases and J 2 bases, with 14 bases left between them. Germline V gives CDR1 LNHDA, CDR2 SQIVND (reference sequence). CDR3 length: 16 residues. This CDR3 is CASSILQGRGNQPQHF. CDR3 bases: TGTGCCAGTAGTATCCTCCAGGGGCGCGGCAATCAGCCCCAGCATTTT.

V gene TRBV19 combines with J gene TRBJ1-5, with TRBD1 as a possible D gene (6 bases). Germline lookup yields CDR1 LNHDA and CDR2 SQIVND (reference sequence). The CDR3 is 15 residues long. Deletions cut 7 bases from V and 0 bases from J, with 13 bases between. CDR3 in DNA: TGTGCCAGTACCCTACGGACAGCTAGCAATCAGCCCCAGCATTTT. This gives the protein CASTLRTASNQPQHF.

The chain joins TRBV2 to TRBJ2-4, with 13 bases fitting TRBD2. Germline V gives CDR1 SNHLY, CDR2 FYNNEI. Trimming took 9 bases from V and 1 from J; bases not matched to a gene: 6. The CDR3 extends over 16 amino acids. This CDR3 is CARGGTSGTAKNIQYF. The DNA of the CDR3 is TGTGCCAGGGGGGGGACTAGCGGGACGGCCAAAAACATTCAGTACTTC.

V is TRBV2 and J is TRBJ1-6; TRBD1 aligns across 7 bases. Germline V gene data show CDR1 as SNHLY and CDR2 as FYNNEI. V shed 6 bases, J shed 7 bases, and the junction held 9 bases outside the gene matches. There are 15 residues in the CDR3. The CDR3: CASRGTGTENSPLHF. The CDR3 nucleotides read TGTGCCAGCAGGGGGACCGGGACAGAGAATTCACCCCTCCACTTT.

The rearrangement links TRBV5-8 to TRBJ1-1; D is ambiguous. The CDR3 runs 14 residues. Germline V gene sequence: CDR1 SGHTS, CDR2 YDEGEE. V gave up 1 base and J gave up 1 base, with 8 bases separating them. In DNA form, the CDR3 reads TGTGCCAGCAGCTTGTTCCGGGGGAACACTGAAGCTTTCTTT. Translated: CASSLFRGNTEAFF.

This clone has only one observation. The chain recombines TRBV5-1 with TRBJ1-5; a possible D gene is TRBD1 (6 bases). Germline V gene lookup returns CDR1 SGHRS and CDR2 YFSETQ. The V end lost 2 bases, the J end lost 4 bases, and 13 bases lay between the germline ends. The CDR3 spans 15 residues. The CDR3 is CASSFTTGSNQPQHF. The CDR3 coding sequence is TGCGCCAGCAGCTTCACCACAGGGAGTAATCAGCCCCAGCATTTT.

This clone was seen a few times. The rearrangement joins TRBV7-2 to TRBJ2-2; TRBD1 matches 7 bases. The germline V gene encodes CDR1 SGHTA and CDR2 FQGNSA. The ends lost 5 bases at V and 3 bases at J; junction bases unmatched: 6. The CDR3 length is 15 residues. CDR3 DNA sequence: TGTGCCAGCAGCAGAGACAGGGTTGACACCGGGGAGCTGTTTTTT. It codes for CASSRDRVDTGELFF.

The V call is TRBV6-6, the J call TRBJ2-5, with 10 positions matching TRBD1. This CDR3 has 14 residues. The trim removed 5 bases at V and 7 bases at J, leaving 7 bases unmatched. Germline lookup yields CDR1 MNHNY and CDR2 SVGAGI (reference sequence). This chain's CDR3 is CASSGDRGSGTQYF. The CDR3 nucleotides are TGTGCCAGCAGTGGGGACAGGGGATCGGGGACCCAGTACTTC.

This clone was detected once. CDR3 sequence (DNA): TGCGCCAGCAGCCAACGGGGTTTTAACTCCTACGAGCAGTACTTC. Amino acid sequence: CASSQRGFNSYEQYF. The V call is TRBV4-1, the J call TRBJ2-7, with a possible D match to TRBD2 (5 bases). CDR1 and CDR2 from the germline V gene are MGHRA and YSYEKL. The CDR3 is made up of 15 amino acids. Trimming removed 2 bases from V and 0 bases from J, with 11 bases in between.

This clone came up a few times. V is TRBV5-4 and J is TRBJ2-7; 9 bases fit TRBD2. The CDR3 runs 17 residues. The germline gives CDR1 SGHNT, CDR2 YYREEE (reference sequence). The ends lost 2 bases at V and 0 bases at J; junction bases unmatched: 9. The CDR3 sequence: CASSFRRSGGISYEQYF. The DNA for the CDR3 is TGTGCCAGCAGCTTTCGTAGGAGCGGGGGGATCTCCTACGAGCAGTACTTC.

The chain couples TRBV11-2 to TRBJ2-2, with TRBD2 identical over 10 bases. The V gene's germline CDR1 is SGHAT and CDR2 FQNNGV. After removal of 5 bases from V and 3 bases from J, the junction contained 6 bases not matched to a gene. The CDR3 totals 16 residues. In DNA form, the CDR3 reads TGTGCCAGCAGCCACTTAGCGGGAGGCGACACCGGGGAGCTGTTTTTT. Protein product: CASSHLAGGDTGELFF.

Notes on this clone: The sample has other DNA sequences that encode this CDR3 too. The V and J genes are TRBV28 and TRBJ1-2; no definite D call. The germline V gene has CDR1 MDHEN and CDR2 SYDVKM. The CDR3 covers 12 residues. Between the trimmed V and J ends, which lost 2 bases and 6 bases, there was a span of 7 bases. CDR3 DNA: TGTGCCAGCAGTTTAAAGCGAGATGGCTACACCTTC. The encoded protein is CASSLKRDGYTF.

This chain connects TRBV28 to TRBJ2-7; possible D gene TRBD2, 6 bases. This CDR3 is 14 amino acids long. Trimming shortened V by 4 bases and J by 3 bases, and 13 bases separated the two germline ends. Per germline, CDR1 MDHEN and CDR2 SYDVKM. The CDR3 region is CASSWRRRGYEQYF. As DNA, the CDR3 is TGTGCCAGCAGTTGGCGACGGAGGGGCTACGAGCAGTACTTC.

The chain combines TRBV7-6 with TRBJ2-1, with D tentatively TRBD1 (6 bases). This CDR3 spans 15 amino acids. V shed 7 bases and J shed 2 bases, with 15 bases lying between them. Looked up from germline, CDR1 is SGHVS and CDR2 is FNYEAQ. For the CDR3, the DNA is TGTGCCAGCACCCGATCAGGGGATCCCTACAATGAGCAGTTCTTC. Translating gives CASTRSGDPYNEQFF.

The J gene is TRBJ2-6, the V gene TRBV5-8; a weak D match, TRBD1 (5 bases). This CDR3 has 16 amino acids. Trimming took 3 bases from V and 3 from J, leaving 13 bases between them. Germline V lookup: CDR1 SGHTS, CDR2 YDEGEE. The chain's CDR3 is CASSSGHLDGANVLTF. The CDR3, as DNA: TGTGCCAGCAGCTCCGGACATCTGGATGGGGCCAACGTCCTGACTTTC. Full variable domain (missing parts from reference TRBV5-8 and TRBJ2-6): EAGVTQSPTHLIKTRGQQATLRCSPISGHTSVYWYQQALGLGLQFLLWYDEGEERNRGNFPPRFSGRQFPNYSSELNVNALELEDSALYLCASSSGHLDGANVLTFGAGSRLTVL.